Listed below are T cell receptor beta chains from one sample, sequenced in a study of T cells after yellow fever vaccination. TCRdb fed the 5' RACE reads into MiXCR, producing one record per CDR3 protein. The sample has roughly 160,000 distinct CDR3 sequences; around 8.5% are singletons. Sequences were derived from CD8+ T cells sorted from PBMCs, sampled 45 days after the yellow fever booster vaccination. The receptors were gathered from a man aged 18 to 35 who received the YFV17D yellow fever vaccine. Both conserved end residues are part of each CDR3. The order of the fields is V gene, clone size, D gene, J gene, CDR3 protein, CDR3 DNA. A D gene is named only where the DNA matches it firmly. Size is stated for part of the rows, as once, few or many counts, or as a class when the clone is expanded.

TRBV12-5	.	.	TRBJ2-7	CASGWGDEQYF	TGTGCTAGTGGTTGGGGAGACGAGCAGTACTTC
TRBV30	.	.	TRBJ2-7	CALATVYEQYF	TGTGCCTTGGCGACAGTTTACGAGCAGTACTTC
TRBV2	.	.	TRBJ2-4	CASSLGQLKNIQYF	TGTGCCAGCAGCCTTGGGCAGCTGAAAAACATTCAGTACTTC
TRBV29-1	many	TRBD1	TRBJ2-7	CSVESRGSYEQYF	TGCAGCGTTGAATCCAGGGGGTCCTACGAGCAGTACTTC
TRBV7-9	.	TRBD1	TRBJ2-2	CASSDRVPGELFF	TGTGCCAGCAGTGACAGGGTTCCCGGGGAGCTGTTTTTT
TRBV7-8	.	.	TRBJ1-4	CASSFPGARWLFF	TGTGCCAGCAGCTTTCCAGGGGCCCGTTGGCTGTTTTTT
TRBV20-1	.	.	TRBJ2-5	CSARDKGWETQYF	TGCAGTGCTAGAGATAAGGGGTGGGAGACCCAGTACTTC
TRBV7-9	.	.	TRBJ2-5	CASKGETQYF	TGTGCCAGCAAGGGGGAGACCCAGTACTTC
TRBV28	.	.	TRBJ2-5	CASISGAGRTQYF	TGTGCCAGCATTTCGGGGGCCGGTAGGACCCAGTACTTC
TRBV4-1	few	.	TRBJ1-1	CASSQDPDTMNTEAFF	TGCGCCAGCAGCCAAGACCCGGACACAATGAACACTGAAGCTTTCTTT
TRBV4-1	few	.	TRBJ2-2	CASRGKGGLTGELFF	TGCGCCAGCAGAGGGAAGGGGGGGTTGACCGGGGAGCTGTTTTTT
TRBV27	.	.	TRBJ2-2	CASSFRLVSLTGELFF	TGTGCCAGCAGTTTTCGATTGGTTTCGCTTACCGGGGAGCTGTTTTTT
TRBV4-3	few	.	TRBJ1-1	CASSQDEMNTEAFF	TGCGCCAGCAGCCAAGATGAGATGAACACTGAAGCTTTCTTT
TRBV6-5	.	.	TRBJ1-1	CASSYRVDTEAFF	TGTGCCAGCAGTTACAGGGTGGACACTGAAGCTTTCTTT
TRBV2	.	.	TRBJ2-2	CASSEGGPGELFF	TGTGCCAGCAGTGAAGGAGGGCCCGGGGAGCTGTTTTTT
TRBV5-1	.	TRBD1	TRBJ1-6	CASSLTGGPLHF	TGCGCCAGCAGCTTGACAGGGGGACCCCTCCACTTT
TRBV4-1	.	.	TRBJ1-2	CASSQGRGYTF	TGCGCCAGCAGCCAAGGCCGGGGCTACACCTTC
TRBV5-1	few	TRBD2	TRBJ2-1	CASSLLAGHFNEQFF	TGCGCCAGCAGCTTACTAGCGGGGCACTTCAATGAGCAGTTCTTC
TRBV12-3/TRBV12-4	few	.	TRBJ2-2	CASSWAPNTGELFF	TGTGCCAGCAGTTGGGCACCCAACACCGGGGAGCTGTTTTTT
TRBV19	few	TRBD1	TRBJ2-5	CASSLRPGQGFAETQYF	TGTGCCAGTAGTCTCAGACCGGGACAGGGATTCGCAGAGACCCAGTACTTC
TRBV12-3/TRBV12-4	few	TRBD1	TRBJ1-1	CASSSDRDHTEAFF	TGTGCCAGCAGTTCCGACAGGGACCACACTGAAGCTTTCTTT
TRBV3-1	.	TRBD2	TRBJ2-1	CASSQVAGLGSNEQFF	TGTGCCAGCAGCCAAGTAGCGGGGCTCGGCTCCAATGAGCAGTTCTTC
TRBV19	.	.	TRBJ1-3	CASGSHSGNTIYF	TGTGCCAGTGGGTCTCACTCTGGAAACACCATATATTTT
TRBV14	few	.	TRBJ1-6	CASSQDTGVGSPLHF	TGTGCCAGCAGCCAAGATACCGGGGTTGGTTCACCCCTCCACTTT
TRBV7-9	few	TRBD1	TRBJ2-2	CASSSRDRKNTGELFF	TGTGCCAGCAGCTCCCGGGACAGGAAGAACACCGGGGAGCTGTTTTTT
TRBV7-2	many	.	TRBJ2-1	CASSLDGTYNEQFF	TGTGCCAGCAGCTTAGACGGGACTTACAATGAGCAGTTCTTC
TRBV2	many	.	TRBJ1-5	CASSPGGYSNQPQHF	TGTGCCAGCAGTCCGGGAGGCTATAGCAATCAGCCCCAGCATTTT
TRBV6-6	.	.	TRBJ1-6	CASSYLGTITTKDNSPLHF	TGTGCCAGCAGTTACCTCGGGACAATAACAACGAAGGATAATTCACCCCTCCACTTT
TRBV6-5	few	.	TRBJ2-2	CASSRDTAGTGELFF	TGTGCCAGCAGTAGGGACACGGCGGGCACCGGGGAGCTGTTTTTT
TRBV7-9	few	.	TRBJ2-2	CASSSPFSAPGELFF	TGTGCCAGCAGCTCGCCTTTTTCGGCACCCGGGGAGCTGTTTTTT
TRBV7-9	few	.	TRBJ1-5	CASSPPGASNQPQHF	TGTGCCAGCAGCCCTCCAGGGGCGAGCAATCAGCCCCAGCATTTT
TRBV12-3/TRBV12-4	few	.	TRBJ2-7	CASSRTGDGGGQQYF	TGTGCCAGCAGCCGAACCGGGGACGGAGGTGGGCAGCAGTACTTC
TRBV7-9	.	.	TRBJ1-1	CASSERHNTEAFF	TGTGCCAGCAGCGAAAGACACAACACTGAAGCTTTCTTT
TRBV12-5	few	TRBD1	TRBJ2-7	CASGLGQGQYYEQYF	TGTGCTAGTGGTTTGGGACAGGGGCAATACTACGAGCAGTACTTC
TRBV12-3/TRBV12-4	few	.	TRBJ1-5	CASSQTGNQPQHF	TGTGCCAGCAGTCAGACAGGCAATCAGCCCCAGCATTTT
TRBV29-1	many	TRBD1	TRBJ2-7	CSGNRGYEQYF	TGCAGCGGGAACAGGGGGTACGAGCAGTACTTC